The rows below give T cell receptor beta chains drawn from one sample of a study of blood T cell repertoires in COVID-19. TCRdb keeps only in-frame clones here, not all; method: immunoSEQ multiplex PCR. The sample carries 200,000 to 250,000 clones, 70% to 85% recorded once. The sequenced material came from PBMCs or T cells enriched from blood (not recorded which). These TCRs come from a man in his sixties who had recovered from COVID-19. Both conserved end residues are part of each CDR3. A D gene is named only where the DNA matches it firmly. Some rows mark clone size as missing; the rest say once, few, many or name a class of expanded clone.

TRBJ2-2,16,TRBD1,TRBV24-1,.,TGTGCCACCAGTGACCGATCAGGGGGGAACACCGGGGAGCTGTTTTTT,CATSDRSGGNTGELFF
TRBJ2-5,15,.,TRBV9,.,TGTGCCAGCAGCGCCGGGACAATTTGGAGGGAGACCCAGTACTTC,CASSAGTIWRETQYF
TRBJ2-1,14,.,TRBV5-1,once,TGCGCCAGCAGCTTGGGCCTGGAGGTCGGTGAGCAGTTCTTC,CASSLGLEVGEQFF
TRBJ1-5,16,.,TRBV7-2,.,TGTGCCAGCAGCTTATACAGGGCGGGCAGCAATCAGCCCCAGCATTTT,CASSLYRAGSNQPQHF
TRBJ1-3,16,.,TRBV18,.,TGTGCCAGCTCACAAAAGGGGCAGGGGTCTGGAAACACCATATATTTT,CASSQKGQGSGNTIYF
TRBJ2-7,15,TRBD1,TRBV18,once,TGTGCCAGCTCACCTGGGACAGGGGACCCCTACGAGCAGTACTTC,CASSPGTGDPYEQYF
TRBJ1-5,14,.,TRBV5-6,.,TGTGCCAGCAGCTTAGGACAGAGCAATCAGCCCCAGCATTTT,CASSLGQSNQPQHF
TRBJ2-1,16,.,TRBV29-1,.,TGCAGCGTTGGGGCCGGGCGCAGGGGCCCCTACAATGAGCAGTTCTTC,CSVGAGRRGPYNEQFF
TRBJ2-1,14,TRBD2,TRBV7-8,.,TGTGCCAGCAGCGGAACTAGCGGGGTCAATGAGCAGTTCTTC,CASSGTSGVNEQFF
TRBJ2-7,13,TRBD1,TRBV5-1,once,TGCGCCAGCAGCACGACAGGGGGCTACGAGCAGTACTTC,CASSTTGGYEQYF
TRBJ2-1,14,.,TRBV5-1,.,TGCGCCAGCAGCTTTGGAACAGGTCACAATGAGCAGTTCTTC,CASSFGTGHNEQFF
TRBJ2-2,12,.,TRBV29-1,.,TGCAGCGTTGACCACAAGACCGGGGAGCTGTTTTTT,CSVDHKTGELFF
TRBJ1-6,15,.,TRBV5-6,.,TGTGCCAGCAGTGCTTACAGGGTGGGCAATTCACCCCTCCACTTT,CASSAYRVGNSPLHF
TRBJ1-2,16,.,TRBV7-2,.,TGTGCCAGCAGTCCGGGCCCAGGAGGGGCTAACTATGGCTACACCTTC,CASSPGPGGANYGYTF
TRBJ2-1,18,.,TRBV15,once,TGTGCCACCAGCAGAGATAACCCGGGGGACAGCTCCTACAATGAGCAGTTCTTC,CATSRDNPGDSSYNEQFF
TRBJ1-6,16,.,TRBV5-5,.,TGTGCCAGCAGCTTAACAGGTTTCTCCTATAATTCACCCCTCCACTTT,CASSLTGFSYNSPLHF
TRBJ2-3,16,TRBD2,TRBV5-1,.,TGCGCCAGCAGCCCCTGGGGTAGCGGGGGGTCAGATACGCAGTATTTT,CASSPWGSGGSDTQYF
TRBJ1-1,15,.,TRBV7-9,.,TGTGCCAGCAGCTCCTACAGGGAAGAGGGCACTGAAGCTTTCTTT,CASSSYREEGTEAFF
TRBJ2-1,15,.,TRBV11-2,.,TGTGCCAGCAGCCCAACTAGGAGCTCCTACAATGAGCAGTTCTTC,CASSPTRSSYNEQFF
TRBJ2-5,17,TRBD2,TRBV3-1/TRBV3-2,.,TGTGCCAGCAGCCAAGAGGGGAGGACTAGCGGGGGTCAGACCCAGTACTTC,CASSQEGRTSGGQTQYF
TRBJ1-4,13,.,TRBV12-3/TRBV12-4,.,TGTGCCACCTGGGGGGGAACTAATGAAAAACTGTTTTTT,CATWGGTNEKLFF
TRBJ1-2,15,.,TRBV27,.,TGTGCCAGCAGTCCCTGGGAGGGGGATGGGTATGGCTACACCTTC,CASSPWEGDGYGYTF
TRBJ2-3,16,.,TRBV7-2,.,TGTGCCAGCAGCTATACCGTGGGTAGCGGCACAGATACGCAGTATTTT,CASSYTVGSGTDTQYF
TRBJ2-6,14,.,TRBV7-3,.,TGTGCCAGCAGCTCTTTCCCTGGGGCCAACGTCCTGACTTTC,CASSSFPGANVLTF
TRBJ1-1,14,TRBD1,TRBV5-1,.,TGCGCCAGCGGAATAGGGGGCGGGAACACTGAAGCTTTCTTT,CASGIGGGNTEAFF
TRBJ1-6,14,.,TRBV11-3,once,TGTGCCAGCAGCCGGGACACAGATAATTCACCCCTCCACTTT,CASSRDTDNSPLHF
TRBJ2-7,15,TRBD1,TRBV18,.,TGTGCCAGCTCACCTCGACAGGGAGTCTCCTACGAGCAGTACTTC,CASSPRQGVSYEQYF
TRBJ1-2,11,.,TRBV20-1,.,TGCAGTGCTAGAGCGGCAGGGATCGCCACCTTC,CSARAAGIATF
TRBJ1-2,16,TRBD1,TRBV11-2,few,TGTGCCAGCAGCTTAGAGGTTACAGGGGGCGACTATGGCTACACCTTC,CASSLEVTGGDYGYTF
TRBJ2-7,12,.,TRBV14,.,TGTGCCAGCAGCCTCGGGACCTACGAGCAGTACTTC,CASSLGTYEQYF
TRBJ1-2,14,.,TRBV4-1,.,TGCGCCAGCAGCCAAGCAGGCTCTCCAGTTGGCTACACCTTC,CASSQAGSPVGYTF
TRBJ2-7,12,TRBD2,TRBV6-5,.,TGTGCCAGCGCCGGGACTACCTACGAGCAGTACTTC,CASAGTTYEQYF
TRBJ1-4,16,TRBD1,TRBV5-6,.,TGTGCCAGCAGCTCGCAGGTGACAGGGTGGGAGGAAAAACTGTTTTTT,CASSSQVTGWEEKLFF
TRBJ1-4,12,.,TRBV19,few,TGTGCCACCAGGGGCCTCGGTGAAAAACTGTTTTTT,CATRGLGEKLFF
TRBJ1-5,16,.,TRBV7-8,.,TGTGCCAGCAGCTTAAGTCTCGGGACATCGCTGCAGCCCCAGCATTTT,CASSLSLGTSLQPQHF
TRBJ1-1,14,TRBD1,TRBV7-8,.,TGTGCCAGCAGCCCGAGGGACAGGGGTTCGGGGACTTTCTTT,CASSPRDRGSGTFF
TRBJ1-3,15,TRBD1,TRBV4-1,.,TGCGCCAGCAGCCGAGGGGGCATAACTGGAAACACCATATATTTT,CASSRGGITGNTIYF
TRBJ2-2,17,.,TRBV3-1/TRBV3-2,.,TGTGCCAGCAGCCCACGCCCTCCGGGACACCGGGCCGGGGAGCTGTTTTTT,CASSPRPPGHRAGELFF
TRBJ1-2,13,.,TRBV27,.,TGTGCCAGCAGTTTAAAACAGAACTATGGCTACACCTTC,CASSLKQNYGYTF
TRBJ2-5,14,.,TRBV5-1,.,TGCGCCAGCAGCCGGGGGACCAATAAAGAGACCCAGTACTTC,CASSRGTNKETQYF
TRBJ1-4,12,.,TRBV7-2,.,TGTGCCAGCAGCTTGAAAGGGTCGGAGGTGTTTTTT,CASSLKGSEVFF
TRBJ1-2,14,.,TRBV18,.,TGTGCCAGCTCACCAATTCCAGGGAACCATGGCTACACCTTC,CASSPIPGNHGYTF
TRBJ1-5,16,.,TRBV4-2,.,TGTGCCAGCAGCCAAGAGGGCGGACGGGGTGATCAGCCCCAGCATTTT,CASSQEGGRGDQPQHF
TRBJ2-5,14,.,TRBV9,.,TGTGCCAGCAGCGCAGAAACAGGGAGAGAGACCCAGTACTTC,CASSAETGRETQYF
TRBJ1-1,13,.,TRBV24-1,once,TGTGCCACCAGTGACGGCGAGGCAGAAGAAGCTTTCTTT,CATSDGEAEEAFF
TRBJ2-3,15,.,TRBV5-1,.,TGCGCCAGCAGCTCTAAACCAGGGCCAACAGATACGCAGTATTTT,CASSSKPGPTDTQYF
TRBJ1-4,16,.,TRBV7-9,.,TGTGCCAGCAGCCCTAAGTCTGGTTACCATAATGAAAAACTGTTTTTT,CASSPKSGYHNEKLFF
TRBJ2-3,15,TRBD2,TRBV5-6,.,TGTGCCAGCAGCTTGGAGGGCGGGGGAGGGAATACGCAGTATTTT,CASSLEGGGGNTQYF
TRBJ1-1,14,TRBD1,TRBV7-2,.,TGTGCCAGCGGACGAGACAGGGACCTGCCTGAAGCTTTCTTT,CASGRDRDLPEAFF
TRBJ1-5,13,.,TRBV5-1,.,TGCGCCAGCAGTTCGGGGGGCGGCCAGCCCCAGCATTTT,CASSSGGGQPQHF
TRBJ2-5,13,.,TRBV5-1,once,TGCGCCAGCAGCTCCCAGGGGCGAGAGACCCAGTACTTC,CASSSQGRETQYF
TRBJ1-6,15,.,TRBV19,.,TGTGCCAGTAGCCCTACAGGACAGTATAATTCACCCCTCCACTTT,CASSPTGQYNSPLHF
TRBJ1-1,17,.,TRBV18,.,TGTGCCAGCTCACACCGACAAAGCGGACTTATGAACACTGAAGCTTTCTTT,CASSHRQSGLMNTEAFF
TRBJ2-3,19,TRBD2,TRBV6-2/TRBV6-3,.,TGTGCCAGCAGTTACCCGGGGACTAGCACCTCCAGTCAGACAGATACGCAGTATTTT,CASSYPGTSTSSQTDTQYF
TRBJ1-4,15,.,TRBV7-2,.,TGTGCCTCCAGCATGACGAGGGCAACTAATGAAAAACTGTTTTTT,CASSMTRATNEKLFF
TRBJ1-2,15,.,TRBV15,.,TGTGCCACCAGCAGAGATCGGACATTAAACTATGGCTACACCTTC,CATSRDRTLNYGYTF
TRBJ1-1,14,.,TRBV11-2,once,TGTGCCAGCAGCTTAAACAGGCTGAACACTGAAGCTTTCTTT,CASSLNRLNTEAFF
TRBJ1-2,16,.,TRBV19,few,TGTGCCAGTAGTACCTCGTTAAGGGGAAGGAACTATGGCTACACCTTC,CASSTSLRGRNYGYTF
TRBJ2-1,11,.,TRBV30,.,TGTGCCTGGAGTGTACTTCGTGAGCAGTTCTTC,CAWSVLREQFF
TRBJ2-1,14,TRBD1,TRBV7-8,.,TGTGCCAGCAGCCCGGACAGGGCTAGGAATGAGCAGTTCTTC,CASSPDRARNEQFF